A single sample gave rise to the 30 T cell receptor beta chains below, sequenced in a study of T-cell reconstitution after alpha-beta-depleted transplantation in children. As it was prepared, the TCRbeta library received unique molecular identifiers. TCRdb recomputed calls from the PCR reads with MiXCR, one row per CDR3 protein. The sample holds some 110,000 distinct CDR3 sequences; about 9.4% are singletons and the top ten take 30% to 35%. The sequences come from PBMCs, collected before TCRalphabeta/CD19-depleted stem cell transplant. The source is a boy aged 2 to 10 with acute lymphoblastic leukemia, due to receive a stem cell transplant.

In this sample, this clonotype turned up many times. The chain carries TRBV5-1 and TRBJ2-1, with TRBD2 identical over 7 bases. J lost 8 bases, V lost 2 bases, and 13 bases had no gene match. Germline V lookup: CDR1 SGHRS, CDR2 YFSETQ. This CDR3 is built from 16 residues. CDR3 coding DNA: TGCGCCAGCAGCTTCGGGGCGGGAGTATCCCTCCATGAGCAGTTCTTC. The encoded protein is CASSFGAGVSLHEQFF.

A few counts support this clonotype. This sequence joins TRBV20-1 and TRBJ2-2; the D is unclear. Trimming shortened V by 6 bases and J by 0 bases, and 8 bases separated the two germline ends. The germline V gene has CDR1 DFQATT and CDR2 SNEGSKA (reference sequence). The CDR3 is 13 residues long. The CDR3 DNA is TGCAGTGCGAGTAGTCCGAACACCGGGGAGCTGTTTTTT. It specifies CSASSPNTGELFF.

A few counts support this clonotype. The V call is TRBV9, the J call TRBJ2-3; 10 bases match TRBD2. CDR1 and CDR2 (germline): SGDLS, YYNGEE. The CDR3 contains 16 residues. J was trimmed by 7 bases and V by 3 bases; bases with no gene match: 11. The CDR3 bases are TGTGCCAGCAGCGGATCTAGCGGGGGAAATGTTTATACGCAGTATTTT. Protein product: CASSGSSGGNVYTQYF.

CDR3 nucleotides: TGTGCCAGCAGCCAACGGTCGAGAGGGGGCTACACCTTC. Translation: CASSQRSRGGYTF. This chain joins TRBV3-1 and TRBJ1-2, with no clear D. The CDR3 length is 13 residues. Germline CDR1 and CDR2: LGHDT and YNNKEL (reference sequence). V shed 2 bases and J shed 8 bases, with 12 bases lying between them. Variable domain in full (rest from reference TRBV3-1 and TRBJ1-2): DTAVSQTPKYLVTQMGNDKSIKCEQNLGHDTMYWYKQDSKKFLKIMFSYNNKELIINETVPNRFSPKSPDKAHLNLHINSLELGDSAVYFCASSQRSRGGYTFGSGTRLTVV.

This clonotype was detected ten times or more. The V call is TRBV6-6, the J call TRBJ2-1, with TRBD2 matching 7 bases. CDR1 and CDR2 (germline): MNHNY, SVGAGI (reference sequence). This CDR3 is 11 amino acids long. J lost 10 bases, V lost 6 bases, and 3 bases had no gene match. CDR3 in amino acids: CASRSAGEQFF. CDR3 coding DNA: TGTGCCAGCAGGTCAGCGGGAGAGCAGTTCTTC.

This clonotype was counted many times. The chain joins TRBV6-1 to TRBJ2-7, with 7 bases identical to TRBD1. Trimming at V came to 6 bases and at J to 2 bases, leaving 4 bases not matched to a gene. Germline V CDR1 and CDR2: MNHNS, SASEGT. The CDR3 has 13 amino acids. CDR3 residues: CASRKTGPYEQYF. The CDR3 DNA sequence: TGTGCCAGCAGAAAGACAGGGCCCTACGAGCAGTACTTC.

A note on this clonotype: At one of its ends the junction is not consistent with the germline gene, which may arise from a read error. This chain joins TRBV7-9 and TRBJ1-4, with D perhaps TRBD1 (5 bases). CDR1 and CDR2 (germline): SEHNR, FQNEAQ (reference sequence). The CDR3 sequence is 14 residues long. CDR3 residues: CSSSLGTQGEKLFF. The CDR3 nucleotides read TGTTCCAGCAGCTTAGGGACCCAGGGAGAAAAACTGTTTTTT.

In the case of this clonotype: Just one base apart from a much larger clone, this may be a read error. CDR3 residues: CASARGLPLTGVPDTQYF. The CDR3 DNA follows: TGTGCCAGCGCCAGAGGGCTACCCTTGACAGGGGTGCCAGATACGCAGTATTTT. The rearrangement links TRBV4-2 to TRBJ2-3, with 8 bases identical to TRBD1. This CDR3 contains 18 residues. The J segment lost 4 bases and the V segment lost 8 bases, leaving 20 bases of the junction unmatched. The germline V gene has CDR1 LGHNA and CDR2 YNFKEQ.

This clonotype was detected only a few times. This rearrangement joins TRBV13 to TRBJ2-3, with no clear D. The CDR3 has 13 residues. Germline V gene lookup returns CDR1 PRHDT and CDR2 FYEKMQ (reference sequence). Trimming left V 1 base short and J 4 bases short, with 6 bases between. CDR3 DNA: TGTGCCAGCAGCTTAGATCGATCAGATACGCAGTATTTT. This sequence encodes CASSLDRSDTQYF.

The sample holds many counts of this clonotype. V and J are TRBV29-1 and TRBJ2-1; 8 positions agree with TRBD1. Losses at the gene ends were 4 bases for V and 7 bases for J; bases not matched to a gene: 18. The CDR3 has 17 amino acids. Germline CDR1 reads SQVTM; CDR2 reads ANQGSEA. This chain's CDR3 is CSVAKGRGQGWINEQFF. The CDR3 DNA reads TGCAGCGTTGCCAAGGGGCGAGGACAGGGTTGGATAAATGAGCAGTTCTTC.

Ten or more counts support this clonotype. This chain uses TRBV5-1 with TRBJ2-3, with 10 bases fitting TRBD2. The CDR3 covers 17 residues. V gave up 0 bases and J gave up 2 bases; unmatched junction bases: 6. Germline assignment: CDR1 SGHRS and CDR2 YFSETQ. The CDR3 DNA reads as TGCGCCAGCAGCTTGGCCAGGACTAGCGGCCACACAGATACGCAGTATTTT. This gives the protein CASSLARTSGHTDTQYF.

The V and J genes are TRBV5-1 and TRBJ2-1; D is perhaps TRBD2 (5 bases). The CDR3 has 13 residues. Germline values: CDR1 SGHRS, CDR2 YFSETQ. V shed 2 bases and J shed 8 bases, with 11 bases lying between them. The CDR3 DNA sequence: TGCGCCAGCAGCTTCAAGGGAGTCGATGAGCAGTTCTTC. Protein product: CASSFKGVDEQFF. Drawing the rest from reference TRBV5-1 and TRBJ2-1, the complete variable domain is KAGVTQTPRYLIKTRGQQVTLSCSPISGHRSVSWYQQTPGQGLQFLFEYFSETQRNKGNFPGRFSGRQFSNSRSEMNVSTLELGDSALYLCASSFKGVDEQFFGPGTRLTVL.

A word on this clonotype: This may be a read error, as it is one base from a much larger clone. The chain employs TRBV6-5 and TRBJ2-1; 12 bases map to TRBD2. The CDR3 covers 16 residues. With V trimmed by 0 bases and J by 8 bases, 5 bases remained unmatched. Germline CDR1 is MNHEY and CDR2 is SVGAGI. CDR3 amino acids: CASSYSPTSGRDEQFF. CDR3 nucleotide sequence: TGTGCCAGCAGTTACTCCCCGACTAGCGGGAGAGATGAGCAGTTCTTC.

This clonotype was picked up a small number of times. The chain employs TRBV7-2 and TRBJ2-1, with D uncertain. V shed 5 bases and J shed 5 bases, with 7 bases lying between them. CDR1 and CDR2 from the germline V gene are SGHTA and FQGNSA. The CDR3 has 12 amino acids. The CDR3, as DNA: TGTGCCAGCAGCCCGCCGGACAATGAGCAGTTCTTC. Its translation: CASSPPDNEQFF.

The chain is built from TRBV7-2 and TRBJ1-5; D perhaps matches TRBD1 (6 bases). Trimming shortened V by 3 bases and J by 0 bases, and 6 bases separated the two germline ends. CDR3 size: 14 residues. The germline CDR1 and CDR2 sequences are SGHTA and FQGNSA. The CDR3: CASSFRGSNQPQHF. As DNA, the CDR3 is TGTGCCAGCAGCTTCAGGGGTAGCAATCAGCCCCAGCATTTT.

The rearrangement links TRBV29-1 to TRBJ2-1; D perhaps matches TRBD1 (6 bases). The CDR3 loop spans 11 amino acids. V was clipped by 8 bases and J by 9 bases, with 14 bases between them. Germline V gene lookup returns CDR1 SQVTM and CDR2 ANQGSEA. DNA for the CDR3: TGCAGCCGAACAGGGTATGGTGAGCAGTTCTTC. It codes for CSRTGYGEQFF.

This clonotype was observed a few times. V is TRBV7-9 and J is TRBJ2-1, with D possibly matching TRBD1 (5 bases). Germline lookup yields CDR1 SEHNR and CDR2 FQNEAQ (reference sequence). Trimming removed 5 bases from V and 3 bases from J, with 11 bases in between. The CDR3 covers 14 residues. The CDR3 spells CASSRDRSYNEQFF. As DNA, the CDR3 is TGTGCCAGCAGCCGAGACAGAAGCTACAATGAGCAGTTCTTC.

This clonotype was seen more than once but under ten times. J is TRBJ1-1 and V is TRBV12-3 or TRBV12-4; 10 bases align to TRBD1. The CDR3 length is 13 residues. The J segment lost 5 bases and the V segment lost 9 bases, leaving 6 bases of the junction unmatched. The CDR3 spells CASDRGRGTEAFF. CDR3 bases: TGTGCCAGTGACAGGGGGCGAGGAACTGAAGCTTTCTTT.

This clonotype was observed at least ten times. The rearrangement links TRBV7-2 to TRBJ2-5, with TRBD2 matching over 13 bases. The CDR3 contains 17 residues. Looked up from germline, CDR1 is SGHTA and CDR2 is FQGNSA. Trimming cost V 4 bases and J 3 bases; bases outside gene matches: 8. The CDR3 region is CASSSQSGLAGEETQYF. The DNA for the CDR3 is TGTGCCAGCAGCTCTCAGTCCGGACTAGCGGGAGAAGAGACCCAGTACTTC.

This clonotype came up a few times. This chain uses TRBV7-9 with TRBJ2-1, with 7 bases fitting TRBD2. Germline CDR1 reads SEHNR; CDR2 reads FQNEAQ (reference sequence). This CDR3 region has 15 residues. V trimming: 5 bases; J trimming: 6 bases; junction bases outside the gene matches: 10. Here the CDR3 DNA reads TGTGCCAGCAGCGCCCGCCGGGACTACCCCAATGAGCAGTTCTTC. It encodes CASSARRDYPNEQFF.

Only a few counts were recorded for this clonotype. The chain is built from TRBV2 and TRBJ2-1, with TRBD2 matching over 10 bases. J was trimmed by 3 bases and V by 6 bases; bases with no gene match: 11. CDR1 and CDR2 from the germline V gene are SNHLY and FYNNEI. CDR3 length: 17 residues. The CDR3 DNA sequence: TGTGCCAGCAGCTCCAGGGCTAGCGGGAGTAACTACAATGAGCAGTTCTTC. It codes for CASSSRASGSNYNEQFF.

This sequence joins TRBV11-2 and TRBJ1-1, with D uncertain. The CDR3 is made up of 14 amino acids. The germline V gene has CDR1 SGHAT and CDR2 FQNNGV. Trimming left V 2 bases short and J 2 bases short, with 9 bases between. CDR3 residues: CASSLRRVNTEAFF. CDR3 in DNA: TGTGCCAGCAGCTTAAGGAGGGTAAACACTGAAGCTTTCTTT.

This clonotype was seen more than once but under ten times. This chain connects TRBV7-6 to TRBJ2-2; a possible D gene is TRBD2 (5 bases). Germline-derived CDR1 and CDR2 are SGHVS and FNYEAQ. The CDR3 is 13 amino acids. V lost 10 bases and J lost 4, with 13 bases in between. CDR3 residues: CATEGAGTGELFF. The CDR3 DNA reads TGTGCCACCGAGGGCGCCGGCACCGGGGAGCTGTTTTTT.

This clonotype was detected ten times or more. The chain joins TRBV5-1 to TRBJ1-6, with no clear D. CDR1 SGHRS and CDR2 YFSETQ come from the germline V gene. This CDR3 is 14 amino acids long. Trimming took off 0 bases at V and 8 bases at J, with 9 bases between the two ends. In DNA form, the CDR3 reads TGCGCCAGCAGCTTGGGATCCGGGGATTCACCCCTCCACTTT. It codes for CASSLGSGDSPLHF.

This clonotype came up many times. V gene TRBV20-1 combines with J gene TRBJ2-7, with TRBD2 identical over 14 bases. Germline lookup yields CDR1 DFQATT and CDR2 SNEGSKA (reference sequence). Trimming removed 3 bases from V and 5 bases from J; junction bases left unmatched: 6. The CDR3 loop spans 15 amino acids. The DNA of the CDR3 is TGCAGTGCTAGGAGGGGACTAGCGGGAGAGAACGAGCAGTACTTC. It is translated as CSARRGLAGENEQYF.

This clonotype has only a few counts. This chain connects TRBV3-1 to TRBJ2-5, with D perhaps TRBD2 (5 bases). The CDR3 is 10 amino acids. Looked up from germline, CDR1 is LGHDT and CDR2 is YNNKEL (reference sequence). V lost 8 bases and J lost 5, with 6 bases in between. DNA of the CDR3: TGTGCCAGCCCGGGGGAGACCCAGTACTTC. Translating gives CASPGETQYF.

This chain connects TRBV6-4 to TRBJ1-1; D gene unclear. V lost 7 bases to trimming and J lost 1 base, with 31 bases between them. Germline V gene data show CDR1 as MRHNA and CDR2 as SNTAGT. The length of the CDR3 is 20 residues. CDR3: CASICLGRLTENSPNTEAFF. Here the CDR3 DNA reads TGTGCCAGCATATGCTTGGGGAGGCTCACTGAGAACTCTCCGAACACTGAAGCTTTCTTT.

This chain uses TRBV20-1 with TRBJ2-4; no reliable D call. Trimming pared 4 bases from V and 9 bases from J, leaving 13 bases between. Germline-derived CDR1 and CDR2 are DFQATT and SNEGSKA (reference sequence). This CDR3 has 12 amino acids. CDR3 region: CSATLRLTIQYF. The DNA for the CDR3 is TGCAGTGCTACCCTCCGATTGACCATTCAGTACTTC.

At least ten counts were recorded for this clonotype. The chain uses TRBV9 and TRBJ2-1; no definite D call. V gave up 0 bases and J gave up 8 bases, with 3 bases separating them. Germline values: CDR1 SGDLS, CDR2 YYNGEE. There are 11 residues in the CDR3. In DNA form, the CDR3 reads TGTGCCAGCAGCGTAGCCCATGAGCAGTTCTTC. It translates to CASSVAHEQFF.

The chain is built from TRBV20-1 and TRBJ1-3; TRBD1 might be the D (6 bases). This CDR3 is built from 15 residues. Germline V CDR1 and CDR2: DFQATT, SNEGSKA (reference sequence). V lost 3 bases and J lost 0, with 12 bases in between. The CDR3 reads CSARSGADSGNTIYF. The CDR3 bases are TGCAGTGCTAGGTCAGGGGCTGACTCTGGAAACACCATATATTTT.